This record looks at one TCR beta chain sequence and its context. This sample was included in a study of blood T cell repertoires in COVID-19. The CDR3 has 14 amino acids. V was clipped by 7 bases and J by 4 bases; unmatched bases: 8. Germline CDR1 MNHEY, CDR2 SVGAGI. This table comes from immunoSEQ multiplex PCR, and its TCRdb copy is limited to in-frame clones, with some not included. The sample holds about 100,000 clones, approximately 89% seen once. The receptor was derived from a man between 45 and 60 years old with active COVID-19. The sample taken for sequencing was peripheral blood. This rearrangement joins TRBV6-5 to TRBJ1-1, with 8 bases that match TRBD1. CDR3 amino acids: CASKQDRVITEAFF. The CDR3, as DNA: TGTGCCAGCAAACAGGACAGGGTCATCACTGAAGCTTTCTTT.